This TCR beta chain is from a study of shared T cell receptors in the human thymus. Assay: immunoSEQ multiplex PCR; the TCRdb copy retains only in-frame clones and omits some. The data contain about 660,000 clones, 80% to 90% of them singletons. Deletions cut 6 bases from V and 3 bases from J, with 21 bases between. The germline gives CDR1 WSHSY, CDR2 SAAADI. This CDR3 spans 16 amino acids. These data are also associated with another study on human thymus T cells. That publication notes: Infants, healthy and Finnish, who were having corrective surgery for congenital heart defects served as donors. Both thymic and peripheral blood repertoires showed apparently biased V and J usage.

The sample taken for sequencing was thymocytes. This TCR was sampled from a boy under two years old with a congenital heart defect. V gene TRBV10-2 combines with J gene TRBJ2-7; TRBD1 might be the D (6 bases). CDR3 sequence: CASSSNGTTDVYEQYF. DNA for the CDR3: TGCGCCAGCAGCTCTAATGGGACAACTGACGTCTACGAGCAGTACTTC.